This TCR beta chain was found in a study of shared clonotypes between healthy human individuals. Assay execution took place at the deep level. The repertoire was sequenced with immunoSEQ multiplex PCR; TCRdb's copy has only in-frame clones and lacks some. The repertoire holds about 490,000 clones, about three quarters seen once, with 10% to 15% in the top ten. Donation came from healthy HIV-negative adults that had no recent acute infections or vaccinations. This receptor was obtained from a woman aged 35 to 49 in good health. Some clones in this sample may be carry-over from other donors' samples. The sample taken for sequencing was PBMCs.

The CDR3, as DNA: TGTGCCAGCAGTGAAAGAGTCGGGAGGGCTATAGAGACCCAGTACTTC. Residues: CASSERVGRAIETQYF. The gene calls are TRBV2 and TRBJ2-5, with 8 bases lining up with TRBD2. CDR1 is SNHLY, CDR2 FYNNEI, per germline. The CDR3 is 16 residues long. V dropped 2 bases and J dropped 4; count of bases not matched to a gene: 9.